This T cell receptor (beta chain) was captured in a study of cytomegalovirus exposure and HLA in healthy donors. Study results and caveats: Previous analysis showed most TCR beta V segments were productive about 87% or about 30% of the time. Several of the most significant clusters were apparently associated with common viral pathogens in a later analysis. The authors later linked a missense DCLRE1C variant to TCR beta V- and J-gene trimming.

The PCR contained 60 Vbeta and 13 Jbeta primers. Sequencing was performed with immunoSEQ multiplex PCR; in TCRdb, only in-frame clones are kept and a portion is missing. The sample holds around 67,000 clones, around 75% seen once. This clone was seen just once. Its antigen is unidentified. The CDR3 totals 14 residues. From germline, CDR1 is SGDLS and CDR2 YYNGEE. V was pared by 4 bases and J by 10 bases, with 4 bases of the junction left unmatched. Sequenced sample: PBMCs. The source is a woman in her thirties in good health and CMV-seropositive. The genes are TRBV9 and TRBJ2-1; 14 nucleotides match TRBD2. The CDR3 nucleotides read TGTGCCAGCAGCTCGGGACTAGCGGGAGCCGAGCAGTTCTTC. Translating gives CASSSGLAGAEQFF.